This T cell receptor beta chain came from a study of T-cell reconstitution after alpha-beta-depleted transplantation in children. This clonotype came up many times. Its antigen is still unknown. TCRbeta library preparation incorporated unique molecular identifiers. TCRdb reanalysed the PCR reads using MiXCR and keeps one entry per CDR3 protein. The repertoire holds 200,000 or so distinct CDR3 sequences, with about 6% as singletons. Study-level points and caveats: T cells produced anew were the main source of T-cell counts and diversity one year after transplant. Several hundred expanded graft clones reportedly gave rise to the alpha-beta T cells present about two months after transplant.

This TCR was recovered from a girl less than two years old with combined immunodeficiency, due to receive a stem cell transplant. Source: PBMCs, taken before TCRalphabeta/CD19-depleted stem cell transplant.

The CDR3 DNA is TGTGCCAGCAGTTTATACGGAACCTACAATGAGCAGTTCTTC. It codes for CASSLYGTYNEQFF. The rearrangement links TRBV28 to TRBJ2-1; D remains ambiguous. V shed 1 base and J shed 2 bases, with 6 bases lying between them. This CDR3 is built from 14 residues. Germline CDR1 reads MDHEN; CDR2 reads SYDVKM.